The 26 T cell receptor beta chains listed next were all sequenced from one sample in a study of human T cells and chemical hapten exposure. The time point is: healthy volunteer bleed at 6 weeks. From whole blood left unfractionated, total RNA was extracted. TCRdb re-analysed the RACE reads in MiXCR, keeping a single row per CDR3 protein. The sample carries 65,000 to 95,000 distinct CDR3 sequences, approximately 8.1% recorded once. The specimen sequenced was whole blood. The receptors stem from a female donor in good health. Some clones in this sample may be carry-over from other donors' samples.

This clonotype has at least ten counts. The chain carries TRBV20-1 and TRBJ2-3, with 10 nucleotides matching TRBD2. Unmatched junction bases numbered 3, after V lost 3 bases and J lost 0 bases. Per germline, CDR1 DFQATT and CDR2 SNEGSKA (reference sequence). CDR3 length equals 15 residues. CDR3 bases: TGCAGTGCTAGTAAGCGGGGGGGTAGCACAGATACGCAGTATTTT. This encodes CSASKRGGSTDTQYF.

The V call is TRBV6-5, the J call TRBJ2-3; D perhaps matches TRBD2 (6 bases). Per germline, CDR1 MNHEY and CDR2 SVGAGI. V lost 0 bases, J lost 2 bases, and 12 bases lay in between. This CDR3 spans 16 amino acids. CDR3 residues: CASSYSASDYTDTQYF. The CDR3 DNA sequence: TGTGCCAGCAGTTACTCGGCTAGCGATTACACAGATACGCAGTATTTT.

This clonotype was seen many times. This chain joins TRBV10-3 and TRBJ1-1; TRBD1 matches 7 bases. The CDR3 spans 17 residues. V was clipped by 0 bases and J by 7 bases; unmatched bases: 14. CDR1 ENHRY and CDR2 SYGVKD come from the germline V gene. CDR3 loop: CAISESIPTGSGGEAFF. As DNA, the CDR3 is TGTGCCATCAGTGAGTCTATTCCGACAGGGTCTGGAGGTGAAGCTTTCTTT.

This clonotype appeared a few times. The V and J genes are TRBV7-3 and TRBJ2-1; D ambiguous. Per the germline V gene, CDR1 is SGHTA and CDR2 is FQGTGA. The CDR3 has 14 amino acids. Trimming cost V 6 bases and J 5 bases, with 14 bases left between them. CDR3 protein: CASRLSGSNNEQFF. The DNA for the CDR3 is TGTGCCAGCAGACTATCGGGCAGTAACAATGAGCAGTTCTTC.

This clonotype was seen a handful of times. The chain recombines TRBV9 with TRBJ2-7; D remains unclear. This CDR3 has 14 residues. Trimming stripped 0 bases from V and 0 bases from J, with 7 bases between. Looked up from germline, CDR1 is SGDLS and CDR2 is YYNGEE. The CDR3 DNA reads as TGTGCCAGCAGCGTAGAACCCATCTCCTACGAGCAGTACTTC. It yields the protein CASSVEPISYEQYF.

The V and J genes are TRBV7-9 and TRBJ2-5; 8 bases agree with TRBD1. The V segment lost 4 bases and the J segment 5 bases; nucleotides outside the gene matches: 3. The germline CDR1 and CDR2 sequences are SEHNR and FQNEAQ (reference sequence). The CDR3 sequence is 13 residues long. The CDR3 nucleotides are TGTGCCAGCAGCTGGACAGGGAGGGAGACCCAGTACTTC. Encoded protein: CASSWTGRETQYF.

The sample holds a few counts of this clonotype. The chain combines TRBV2 with TRBJ1-1; D gene uncertain. This CDR3 has 11 residues. V was clipped by 6 bases and J by 1 base, with 3 bases between them. Germline V gene data show CDR1 as SNHLY and CDR2 as FYNNEI. The CDR3 here is CASRTNTEAFF. The DNA of the CDR3 is TGTGCCAGCAGAACGAACACTGAAGCTTTCTTT.

This clonotype was seen at least ten times. The chain links TRBV12-3 or TRBV12-4 to TRBJ2-1; 9 nucleotides agree with TRBD2. With 4 bases clipped from V and 4 bases from J, the junction kept 5 bases outside the gene matches. This CDR3 has 15 amino acids. The CDR3 spells CASSSVAGAYNEQFF. Written as DNA, the CDR3 is TGTGCCAGCAGTTCGGTAGCGGGGGCATACAATGAGCAGTTCTTC.

The chain couples TRBV25-1 to TRBJ2-6; the D gene is possibly TRBD2 (5 bases). CDR1 MGHDK and CDR2 SYGVNS come from the germline V gene. The CDR3 sequence is 14 residues long. V shed 8 bases and J shed 4 bases, with 12 bases lying between them. The CDR3 DNA follows: TGTGCCAGCGGACGTGGGGAGGGGGCCAACGTCCTGACTTTC. Protein sequence: CASGRGEGANVLTF.

In this sample, this clonotype turned up a few times. V gene TRBV5-1 combines with J gene TRBJ1-2; tentative D call: TRBD1 (6 bases). V lost 7 bases and J lost 8, with 21 bases in between. This CDR3 has 14 amino acids. The germline V gene encodes CDR1 SGHRS and CDR2 YFSETQ. CDR3 DNA sequence: TGCGCCAGCGGGGCAGGGGAGGCCCTCGGAGGCTACACCTTC. Amino acid sequence: CASGAGEALGGYTF.

The chain has TRBV30 and TRBJ1-2, with D maybe TRBD1 (5 bases). Per the germline V gene, CDR1 is GTSNPN and CDR2 is SVGIG (reference sequence). The V end lost 2 bases, the J end lost 6 bases, and 19 bases lay between the germline ends. CDR3 length: 15 amino acids. CDR3 sequence: CAWSPEPGDVDGYTF. The CDR3 coding sequence is TGTGCCTGGAGTCCAGAGCCGGGGGATGTGGATGGCTACACCTTC.

A word on this clonotype: This may come from a read error, since a much larger clone is one base off. The rearrangement joins TRBV6-1 to TRBJ2-7; 9 bases agree with TRBD2. Losses at the gene ends were 0 bases for V and 2 bases for J; bases not matched to a gene: 2. Looked up from germline, CDR1 is MNHNS and CDR2 is SASEGT. This CDR3 has 15 residues. The CDR3: CASSEAGGGAYEQYF. The CDR3, as DNA: TGTGCCAGCAGTGAAGCTGGCGGGGGGGCCTACGAGCAGTACTTC.

The gene calls are TRBV7-6 and TRBJ2-5; D is possibly TRBD1 (6 bases). Deletions cut 4 bases from V and 4 bases from J, with 10 bases between. CDR3 size: 13 residues. Germline lookup yields CDR1 SGHVS and CDR2 FNYEAQ. CDR3 loop: CASSSLGGETQYF. The CDR3 region has the DNA TGTGCCAGCAGCTCCCTAGGGGGAGAGACCCAGTACTTC.

This clonotype occurred a few times. V gene TRBV5-4 combines with J gene TRBJ1-2; D might be TRBD1 (5 bases). There are 17 residues in the CDR3. Per germline, CDR1 SGHNT and CDR2 YYREEE (reference sequence). V dropped 0 bases and J dropped 1 base, with 16 bases sitting between them. The chain's CDR3 is CASSLGRGENFNYGYTF. CDR3 DNA sequence: TGTGCCAGCAGCTTGGGGCGGGGGGAGAACTTTAACTATGGCTACACCTTC.

The sample holds a few counts of this clonotype. The chain is built from TRBV2 and TRBJ2-2, with 7 bases matching TRBD2. The CDR3 length is 15 residues. The trim removed 7 bases at V and 4 bases at J, leaving 9 bases unmatched. The V gene's germline CDR1 is SNHLY and CDR2 FYNNEI. This CDR3 reads CASTGDPGGTGELFF. CDR3 bases: TGTGCCAGCACTGGAGACCCGGGGGGCACCGGGGAGCTGTTTTTT.

This clonotype has a handful of counts. V is TRBV6-5 and J is TRBJ1-4; D call uncertain. CDR3 length equals 16 residues. Trimming cost V 0 bases and J 7 bases, with 15 bases left between them. Germline-derived CDR1 and CDR2 are MNHEY and SVGAGI. The CDR3 DNA follows: TGTGCCAGCAGTTACTCGTCCGGGCCTCGGGTTGAAAAACTGTTTTTT. Amino acids: CASSYSSGPRVEKLFF.

V is TRBV2 and J is TRBJ2-4; TRBD1 is a possible D gene (5 bases). The CDR3 has 15 residues. V was trimmed by 8 bases and J by 4 bases, leaving 18 bases between them. Germline loops: CDR1 SNHLY, CDR2 FYNNEI. CDR3 residues: CASLPDADRKNIQYF. The DNA for the CDR3 is TGTGCCAGCCTACCAGATGCCGACAGAAAAAACATTCAGTACTTC.

This clonotype has more than one count but fewer than ten. J is TRBJ2-2 and V is TRBV2, with D possibly TRBD1 on 5 matching bases. This CDR3 comprises 15 residues. Trimming shortened V by 6 bases and J by 9 bases, and 20 bases separated the two germline ends. Germline V gives CDR1 SNHLY, CDR2 FYNNEI. The CDR3 sequence: CASSANPDMTRELFF. The CDR3 DNA follows: TGTGCCAGCAGCGCGAATCCGGACATGACGCGGGAGCTGTTTTTT. Together with reference TRBV2 and TRBJ2-2, the CDR3 gives the full variable domain: EPEVTQTPSHQVTQMGQEVILRCVPISNHLYFYWYRQILGQKVEFLVSFYNNEISEKSEIFDDQFSVERPDGSNFTLKIRSTKLEDSAMYFCASSANPDMTRELFFGEGSRLTVL.

This clonotype was counted at least ten times. The V call is TRBV25-1, the J call TRBJ2-7; the D is unclear. Germline assignment: CDR1 MGHDK and CDR2 SYGVNS. This CDR3 is built from 16 residues. Trimming pared 5 bases from V and 3 bases from J, leaving 20 bases between. CDR3 region: CASSPQSGRIYYEQYF. In DNA, the CDR3 is TGTGCCAGCAGTCCCCAATCGGGCAGAATATACTACGAGCAGTACTTC.

J is TRBJ1-6 and V is TRBV7-9; 8 positions agree with TRBD1. The V gene end was trimmed by 0 bases and the J gene end by 9 bases; junction bases not matched to a gene: 19. In germline, CDR1 is SEHNR, CDR2 FQNEAQ (reference sequence). CDR3 length equals 20 residues. The CDR3: CASSLAVGPFLRGRSSPLHF. CDR3 nucleotide sequence: TGTGCCAGCAGCTTAGCGGTCGGTCCCTTCCTCAGGGGGCGAAGTTCACCCCTCCACTTT.

On this clonotype: This may arise from a read error, as a much more abundant clone is one base away. V is TRBV14 and J is TRBJ2-3; D is perhaps TRBD2 (7 bases). This CDR3 is 15 amino acids long. With 1 base removed from V and 4 bases from J, the gap between germline ends came to 12 bases. The germline V gene encodes CDR1 SGHDN and CDR2 FVKESK. The CDR3 sequence: CASSQVGGGSDTQYF. The CDR3 nucleotides are TGTGCCAGCAGCCAAGTCGGCGGGGGCTCAGATACGCAGTATTTT.

This clonotype was seen a single time. Germline is not matched at one junction end, which may reflect a read error. The V and J genes are TRBV5-1 and TRBJ1-6; TRBD1 agrees at 7 bases. The CDR3 loop spans 16 amino acids. Germline V gene data show CDR1 as SGHRS and CDR2 as YFSETQ. Here the CDR3 reads CASRDERQGSDSSLHF. CDR3 in DNA: TGCGCCAGCAGGGATGAACGACAGGGCAGCGATTCATCCCTCCACTTT.

This clonotype was detected only a few times. The V gene is TRBV11-2, the J gene TRBJ2-1; 10 positions agree with TRBD2. CDR3 length: 15 amino acids. Germline CDR1 SGHAT, CDR2 FQNNGV. After removal of 4 bases from V and 9 bases from J, the junction contained 9 bases not matched to a gene. The CDR3 protein is CASSSTGTSVVEQFF. CDR3 sequence (DNA): TGTGCCAGCAGCTCTACCGGGACTAGCGTCGTTGAGCAGTTCTTC. The variable domain in full, completed from reference TRBV11-2 and TRBJ2-1, reads EAGVAQSPRYKIIEKRQSVAFWCNPISGHATLYWYQQILGQGPKLLIQFQNNGVVDDSQLPKDRFSAERLKGVDSTLKIQPAKLEDSAVYLCASSSTGTSVVEQFFGPGTRLTVL.

This clonotype was picked up many times. This chain joins TRBV9 and TRBJ2-3, with D uncertain. The ends were cut back, 3 bases at V and 9 bases at J, with 11 bases in the middle. The germline V gene encodes CDR1 SGDLS and CDR2 YYNGEE. This CDR3 comprises 12 residues. CDR3 sequence (DNA): TGTGCCAGCAGCGAAAGCCTAGAAACGCAGTATTTT. It codes for CASSESLETQYF.

This sequence joins TRBV5-4 and TRBJ2-3, with no clear D. Trimming left V 0 bases short and J 4 bases short, with 21 bases between. This CDR3 spans 18 amino acids. In germline, CDR1 is SGHNT, CDR2 YYREEE (reference sequence). The CDR3 sequence is CASSLDGSNTLGADTQYF. The CDR3 coding sequence is TGTGCCAGCAGCTTGGACGGCTCCAACACCCTTGGCGCAGATACGCAGTATTTT.

The rearrangement uses TRBV3-1 and TRBJ1-2; no clear D gene. This CDR3 contains 14 residues. The germline gives CDR1 LGHDT, CDR2 YNNKEL (reference sequence). Trimming shortened V by 3 bases and J by 7 bases, and 15 bases separated the two germline ends. CDR3 coding DNA: TGTGCCAGCAGCCAGGGAGCGTGGCGAGGTGGCTACACCTTC. Translated: CASSQGAWRGGYTF.